The 11 T cell receptor beta chains reported below all come from one sample, sequenced in a study of T-cell reconstitution after alpha-beta-depleted transplantation in children. A library of TCRbeta sequences, prepared with unique molecular identifiers, was generated. TCRdb processed the PCR reads anew with MiXCR; each CDR3 protein has one entry. The sample consists of 200,000 to 300,000 distinct CDR3 sequences, around 11% of them appearing once. This material consisted of PBMCs from the stem cell graft donor, taken from the stem cell graft. The receptor set was obtained from a human donor who donated a stem cell graft to a child with acute lymphoblastic leukemia.

The rearrangement links TRBV5-1 to TRBJ1-1; 10 bases line up with TRBD1. V was clipped by 4 bases and J by 6 bases; unmatched bases: 9. The CDR3 sequence is 15 residues long. Germline-derived CDR1 and CDR2 are SGHRS and YFSETQ. The DNA for the CDR3 is TGCGCCAGCAGCCAACCGGGACAGGGGCTGTCTGAAGCTTTCTTT. Protein: CASSQPGQGLSEAFF.

The sample holds many counts of this clonotype. The rearrangement links TRBV6-1 to TRBJ2-3, with unresolved D. The CDR3 has 13 amino acids. CDR1 is MNHNS and CDR2 is SASEGT in the germline V gene. V was cut by 10 bases and J by 1 base, with 12 bases left in between. The CDR3 sequence is CAIKKPRTDTQYF. The CDR3 DNA reads as TGTGCCATTAAAAAGCCTCGCACAGATACGCAGTATTTT.

This clonotype occurred many times. The V and J genes are TRBV5-1 and TRBJ2-1; no clear D. V gave up 2 bases and J gave up 8 bases, with 17 bases separating them. This CDR3 comprises 15 residues. Germline assignment: CDR1 SGHRS and CDR2 YFSETQ. The DNA of the CDR3 is TGCGCCAGCAGCTTTCGAGAGCCCCTAAAGCATGAGCAGTTCTTC. Translating gives CASSFREPLKHEQFF.

In this sample, this clonotype turned up many times. This chain links TRBV20-1 with TRBJ2-5, with 8 nucleotides matching TRBD2. The germline V gene has CDR1 DFQATT and CDR2 SNEGSKA (reference sequence). The CDR3 has 19 amino acids. V shed 2 bases and J 2 bases; nucleotides not matched to a gene: 19. The DNA of the CDR3 is TGCAGTGCTAGACACACAACCCCGACTGGCGGGGGGCCACAAGAGACCCAGTACTTC. Its protein is CSARHTTPTGGGPQETQYF.

This clonotype has a handful of counts. The chain uses TRBV6-5 and TRBJ1-2, with 10 bases fitting TRBD1. V lost 3 bases, J lost 6 bases, and 7 bases stayed unmatched. Germline V gene lookup returns CDR1 MNHEY and CDR2 SVGAGI. The CDR3 extends over 15 amino acids. CDR3 sequence reads: CASSYGRQGANGYTF. In nucleotides, the CDR3 is TGTGCCAGCAGTTATGGGAGACAGGGGGCAAATGGCTACACCTTC.

This clonotype was counted many times. The J gene is TRBJ2-2, the V gene TRBV20-1, with TRBD1 matching 10 bases. This CDR3 has 15 residues. The germline V gene has CDR1 DFQATT and CDR2 SNEGSKA (reference sequence). J gave up 2 bases and V 6 bases, and 6 bases lay outside the gene matches. CDR3 residues: CSATWDRGNTGELFF. The CDR3 region has the DNA TGCAGTGCCACTTGGGACAGGGGAAACACCGGGGAGCTGTTTTTT.

This clonotype was counted at least ten times. The chain joins TRBV5-6 to TRBJ2-7; tentatively, D is TRBD1 or TRBD2 (5 bases each). The CDR3 consists of 15 residues. The germline V gene encodes CDR1 SGHDT and CDR2 YYEEEE. V lost 2 bases, J lost 3 bases, and 15 bases lay in between. The CDR3: CASSFWGSAVYEQYF. The CDR3 DNA follows: TGTGCCAGCAGCTTTTGGGGGTCAGCGGTCTACGAGCAGTACTTC.

This clonotype was counted many times. Here the CDR3 DNA reads TGCAGCGTTAGCGGGAGGGGATACAATGAGCAGTTCTTC. This sequence encodes CSVSGRGYNEQFF. The J gene is TRBJ2-1, the V gene TRBV29-1; 10 nucleotides agree with TRBD2. The trim removed 5 bases at V and 4 bases at J, leaving 2 bases unmatched. Germline V lookup: CDR1 SQVTM, CDR2 ANQGSEA. This CDR3 has 13 residues.

This clonotype occurred many times. The rearrangement uses TRBV18 and TRBJ1-2; the match to TRBD1 covers 7 bases. Germline CDR1 and CDR2: KGHSH and LQKENI. This CDR3 contains 14 residues. Trimming cost V 2 bases and J 8 bases; bases outside gene matches: 8. The CDR3 spells CASSPDRAFGGYTF. As DNA, the CDR3 is TGTGCCAGCTCACCAGACAGGGCGTTCGGAGGCTACACCTTC.

This clonotype has ten or more counts. The chain links TRBV12-3 or TRBV12-4 to TRBJ1-2; TRBD1 might be the D (5 bases). CDR3 length: 15 amino acids. V was cut by 7 bases and J by 1 base, with 16 bases left in between. CDR3 protein: CASTFTGDFNYGYTF. CDR3 in DNA: TGTGCCAGCACCTTTACAGGCGACTTTAACTATGGCTACACCTTC.

This clonotype was seen many times. V gene TRBV12-3 or TRBV12-4 combines with J gene TRBJ1-2; D unresolved. Deletions cut 2 bases from V and 7 bases from J, with 8 bases between. The CDR3 sequence is 12 residues long. CDR3 protein: CASSLPPGGYTF. CDR3 bases: TGTGCCAGCAGTTTACCCCCCGGTGGCTACACCTTC.